The 19 T cell receptor beta chains below come from one sample, sequenced in a study of graft-versus-host responses after intestinal transplantation (dated by TCRdb to the early 2020s). Receptor libraries were prepared by the immunoSEQ multiplex PCR assay. TCRdb retrieved this table from immuneACCESS and kept in-frame rearrangements only. Not all clones are present; in checked studies, unresolved V genes account for under half, and no reason is known for the remainder. For this sample there are approximately 90,000 clones; approximately 89% appear just once. Less than 8.5% of the sample is taken by the ten largest. What the time point label conveys for this sample: cells obtained before transplantation from donor or recipient. These receptors are not linked to any known antigen. The sequences come from unstimulated CD8+ T cells sorted from spleen or lymph node cells, collected before transplant. Receptors originate from a human donor who was the organ donor for an intestinal transplant.

CDR3 loop: CASSEVGGSSYEQYF. In DNA form, the CDR3 reads TGTGCCAGCAGTGAAGTAGGCGGGAGCTCCTACGAGCAGTACTTC. The chain is built from TRBV6-1 and TRBJ2-7; 7 positions agree with TRBD2. CDR1 MNHNS and CDR2 SASEGT come from the germline V gene. This CDR3 is 15 amino acids long. V shed 1 base, J shed 0 bases, and the junction held 3 bases outside the gene matches.

In its sample, this clone was seen once. V is TRBV4-1 and J is TRBJ2-7, with 7 bases matching TRBD1. The germline gives CDR1 MGHRA, CDR2 YSYEKL. With V trimmed by 3 bases and J by 4 bases, 6 bases remained unmatched. This CDR3 spans 14 amino acids. CDR3 nucleotide sequence: TGCGCCAGCAGCCACGCAGACAGGGCATACGAGCAGTACTTC. Translated, it gives CASSHADRAYEQYF.

The chain carries TRBV9 and TRBJ2-7, with D unresolved. The V gene lost 0 bases and the J gene lost 2 bases, with 9 bases spanning the gap. The CDR3 covers 14 residues. Looked up from germline, CDR1 is SGDLS and CDR2 is YYNGEE. Written as DNA, the CDR3 is TGTGCCAGCAGCGTAGACAACAGCCCCTACGAGCAGTACTTC. Translating it yields CASSVDNSPYEQYF.

CDR3 region: CASSAEGETQYF. CDR3 nucleotides: TGCGCCAGCAGCGCAGAGGGGGAGACCCAGTACTTC. The V call is TRBV5-1, the J call TRBJ2-5; either TRBD1 or TRBD2 may fit D (5 bases each). Trimming removed 4 bases at V and 5 bases at J, with 9 bases between. The germline V gene has CDR1 SGHRS and CDR2 YFSETQ. This CDR3 has 12 residues.

Worth noting for this clone: One junction end disagrees with the germline gene, perhaps due to a read error. The identical CDR3 is also encoded by other nucleotide sequences in the sample. The gene calls are TRBV7-4 and TRBJ2-6, with D possibly TRBD2 on 5 matching bases. CDR3 size: 18 residues. Germline V gives CDR1 SGHVT, CDR2 SQSDAQ. The DNA for the CDR3 is TGTGCCAGCAGCTTAGTGACGGACGGCGGGTCTGGAGCCAACGTCCTGACTTTC. This codes for CASSLVTDGGSGANVLTF.

The CDR3 nucleotides are TGTGCCAGCAGCCTGACTAGCGGGAGTGGCTCTGGGGCCAACGTCCTGACTTTC. It encodes CASSLTSGSGSGANVLTF. V is TRBV7-8 and J is TRBJ2-6; 12 positions match TRBD2. V shed 5 bases, J shed 0 bases, and the junction held 5 bases outside the gene matches. There are 18 residues in the CDR3. From germline, CDR1 is SGHVS and CDR2 FQNEAQ.

This clone appeared once. The V call is TRBV6-5, the J call TRBJ1-1, with D possibly TRBD1 on 5 matching bases. V was shortened by 2 bases and J by 1 base, with 8 bases between the two germline ends. CDR1 is MNHEY and CDR2 is SVGAGI in the germline V gene. CDR3 length: 14 amino acids. CDR3: CASSYTGENTEAFF. In DNA, the CDR3 is TGTGCCAGCAGTTACACGGGGGAGAACACTGAAGCTTTCTTT.

The rearrangement joins TRBV9 to TRBJ2-1, with D unclear. Germline assignment: CDR1 SGDLS and CDR2 YYNGEE. The V and J ends lost 3 bases and 9 bases respectively, with 10 bases between them. This CDR3 has 12 amino acids. The CDR3 sequence: CASSGRSVEQFF. The CDR3 bases are TGTGCCAGCAGCGGCCGGTCTGTTGAGCAGTTCTTC.

This sequence joins TRBV7-9 and TRBJ2-7; no clear D. The CDR3 has 12 amino acids. The germline V and J ends were trimmed by 6 bases and 5 bases, with 11 bases remaining between them. Germline CDR1 and CDR2: SEHNR and FQNEAQ (reference sequence). The CDR3 protein is CASRIGMDEQYF. The CDR3 DNA follows: TGTGCCAGCAGAATCGGAATGGACGAGCAGTACTTC. Combining the CDR3 with reference TRBV7-9 and TRBJ2-7 gives the whole variable domain DTGVSQNPRHKITKRGQNVTFRCDPISEHNRLYWYRQTLGQGPEFLTYFQNEAQLEKSRLLSDRFSAERPKGSFSTLEIQRTEQGDSAMYLCASRIGMDEQYFGPGTRLTVT.

V is TRBV7-6 and J is TRBJ2-3, with no clear D. The V gene lost 4 bases and the J gene lost 1 base, with 6 bases spanning the gap. This CDR3 contains 13 residues. Germline lookup yields CDR1 SGHVS and CDR2 FNYEAQ. The CDR3 nucleotides read TGTGCCAGCAGCTATTACGGCACAGATACGCAGTATTTT. Its protein is CASSYYGTDTQYF.

The chain has TRBV27 and TRBJ2-1, with TRBD2 matching over 10 bases. V gave up 6 bases and J gave up 4 bases; unmatched junction bases: 6. This CDR3 region has 15 residues. Per the germline V gene, CDR1 is MNHEY and CDR2 is SMNVEV (reference sequence). The CDR3 DNA reads as TGTGCCAGCAGCCAAACTAGCGGGGATTACAATGAGCAGTTCTTC. Translating gives CASSQTSGDYNEQFF.

The J gene is TRBJ2-1, the V gene TRBV19, with TRBD2 matching 11 bases. The germline CDR1 and CDR2 sequences are LNHDA and SQIVND (reference sequence). This CDR3 comprises 16 residues. Trimming cost V 1 base and J 8 bases; bases outside gene matches: 7. As DNA, the CDR3 is TGTGCCAGTAGTATAGGCCTAGCGGGGGGATTCGATGAGCAGTTCTTC. Its protein product is CASSIGLAGGFDEQFF.

The genes are TRBV6-5 and TRBJ2-2; D call uncertain. The length of the CDR3 is 14 residues. Per germline, CDR1 MNHEY and CDR2 SVGAGI. The V end was cut by 6 bases, the J end by 4 bases, with 12 bases between. CDR3 amino acids: CASSLGPSTGELFF. The CDR3 coding sequence is TGTGCCAGCAGCCTCGGACCCTCCACCGGGGAGCTGTTTTTT.

The gene calls are TRBV13 and TRBJ2-1, with 11 bases matching TRBD2. This CDR3 comprises 16 residues. CDR1 PRHDT and CDR2 FYEKMQ come from the germline V gene (reference sequence). The junction had 9 bases not matched to a gene; V was cut back by 3 bases and J by 8 bases. The CDR3 is CASSLLAGGGGDEQFF. The CDR3 DNA follows: TGTGCCAGCAGCTTGCTAGCGGGAGGTGGGGGGGATGAGCAGTTCTTC.

CDR3 DNA: TGCGCCAGCAGACGGACAGGGGTGGGGGAGCAGTACTTC. Translating gives CASRRTGVGEQYF. The gene calls are TRBV5-1 and TRBJ2-5; TRBD1 aligns across 9 bases. Germline V CDR1 and CDR2: SGHRS, YFSETQ. V shed 5 bases and J 11 bases; nucleotides not matched to a gene: 10. CDR3 length: 13 residues.

CDR3 nucleotide sequence: TGTGCCACCAGCAGAGACTGGGGCGGGAGCGCTGAAGCTTTCTTT. This translates into CATSRDWGGSAEAFF. The chain uses TRBV15 and TRBJ1-1, with a possible D match to TRBD1 (5 bases). The germline V and J ends were trimmed by 0 bases and 6 bases, with 14 bases remaining between them. From germline, CDR1 is LNHNV and CDR2 YYDKDF (reference sequence). This CDR3 is 15 amino acids long.

The gene calls are TRBV2 and TRBJ1-6; perhaps TRBD1 as D (6 bases). Trimming took off 6 bases at V and 9 bases at J, with 15 bases between the two ends. The germline V gene encodes CDR1 SNHLY and CDR2 FYNNEI. The CDR3 is 14 amino acids. CDR3 protein: CASSSGDLVSPLHF. The DNA for the CDR3 is TGTGCCAGCAGCTCAGGGGATCTGGTTTCACCCCTCCACTTT.

The genes are TRBV4-1 and TRBJ1-1; the match to TRBD1 covers 11 bases. V was pared by 7 bases and J by 7 bases, with 11 bases of the junction left unmatched. Per the germline V gene, CDR1 is MGHRA and CDR2 is YSYEKL. This CDR3 has 15 amino acids. This chain's CDR3 is CASTPIGQGASEAFF. In DNA, the CDR3 is TGCGCCAGCACCCCGATCGGACAGGGGGCAAGTGAAGCTTTCTTT.

V gene TRBV11-2 combines with J gene TRBJ2-1, with TRBD2 matching 11 bases. V lost 1 base, J lost 5 bases, and 4 bases stayed unmatched. Germline V lookup: CDR1 SGHAT, CDR2 FQNNGV. CDR3 size: 16 residues. The DNA of the CDR3 is TGTGCCAGCAGCTTAGCGGGACTAGCGGCGCACAATGAGCAGTTCTTC. Translation: CASSLAGLAAHNEQFF.